This T cell receptor (beta chain) was documented in a study of T cell responses to AZD1222 COVID-19 vaccine. General observations from the study: Baseline seropositivity characterized only a handful of AZD1222 recipients. Clonal diversity was possibly underestimated, and white British individuals and females predominated among donors. The breadth and depth of Spike-specific TCRs increased once two AZD1222 doses had been given.

Concerning this clone itself: The antigen remains undetermined.

Measured with immunoSEQ multiplex PCR; TCRdb has only the in-frame clones, and not every one. This table holds roughly 110,000 clones, about 90% found once. CDR1 MNHNS and CDR2 SASEGT come from the germline V gene. The CDR3 has 14 amino acids. The ends were cut back, 3 bases at V and 5 bases at J, with 13 bases in the middle. The chain uses TRBV6-1 and TRBJ2-5; D remains unclear. The sequence was obtained from an adult in good health. Sequenced here: peripheral blood, sampled on day 0 of AZD1222 vaccination. CDR3 residues: CASSDPGRWETQYF. CDR3 nucleotide sequence: TGTGCCAGCAGTGACCCGGGCCGGTGGGAGACCCAGTACTTC.